Sequencing of this TCR beta chain was carried out in a study of T-cell memory formation after mild COVID-19. About the research overall: Largely donor-specific TCR clusters were found. Study conclusions and caveats: Specificity for SARS-CoV-2 was not confirmed among the second-wave clones peaking on day 37.

5'RACE, which relied on constant-segment primers, yielded TCR alpha and TCR beta cDNA libraries carrying sample barcodes and UMIs. TCRdb reprocessed the 5' RACE reads with MiXCR, giving one entry per CDR3 protein. The sample includes fewer than 95,000 distinct CDR3 sequences, less than 15% seen only once; the top ten take about 27%. This clonotype was detected a few times. As yet, its antigen is unknown. This CDR3 is built from 15 residues. Trimming took off 6 bases at V and 7 bases at J, with 21 bases between the two ends. The sequenced sample consisted of PBMCs or a T cell subset sorted from them (not recorded which). The TCR sequence derives from an adult woman who had mild COVID-19 (a few samples of this study predate the infection). Cell type and time point are not known. This chain uses TRBV12-3 or TRBV12-4 with TRBJ1-2, with D uncertain. The CDR3 DNA sequence: TGTGCCAGCAGCCCTGGACCTTTCGAGGTCACTGGCTACACCTTC. Translating it yields CASSPGPFEVTGYTF.